The TCR beta chain described here comes from a study of regulatory T cells in long-lasting Graves disease (dated by TCRdb to about 2021). About the full investigation: Antithyroid drugs had been taken for less than 3 months by newly diagnosed Graves' disease patients. The study was conducted in China and was registered as a clinical trial. TCR sequencing covered some 13 persistent and 20 or so newly diagnosed Graves' disease patients, 33 samples in total. Persistent Graves' disease patients were compared with newly diagnosed Graves' disease patients by peripheral blood TCR sequencing and RNA sequencing.

Study-level results and caveats: Only the TCR beta chain was sequenced and analyzed. Only peripheral blood was studied, because thyroid tissue, the primary lesion, was inaccessible. The authors noted that the small sample size was a limitation that may lower accuracy. Preferential use of TRBV28, TRBJ1-2 and TRBJ2-5 was observed in persistent disease, whereas TRBV20-1 and TRBJ2-1 were favored in newly diagnosed disease. Persistent Graves' disease patients showed lower TCR Shannon entropy and fewer highly expanded clones than newly diagnosed patients, suggesting clonal expansion. Persistent patients shared more public clonotypes among themselves (over 2,500) than newly diagnosed patients did (about 970).

The method behind the library was multiplex PCR. This sample was sequenced with an Illumina HiSeq 4000. CDR3 regions were amplified by Arm-PCR with iRepertoire HTBI primers to construct TCR beta libraries. Before sequencing, the PCR products underwent gel purification. From the authors' description of their analysis: Gene usage analysis of CDR3 amino acid clonotypes used the approximately 62 TRBV and fewer than 15 TRBJ segments found across samples. COPE and FqMerger were used to merge the filtered high-quality paired reads into contigs. BLAST was used to align contigs to the IMGT TRBV, TRBD and TRBJ reference genes, and CDR3 was defined following IMGT. Clonotypes above 0.1% frequency were classified as highly expanded clones. Repertoire diversity was measured by Shannon entropy, and V-J evenness by the Gini coefficient. Public clonotypes were defined as clonotypes shared by more than one individual. In-frame beta chains were kept once TCRdb had trimmed the public reads at Q25 with fastp and called clones with MiXCR. Rows merge per CDR3 protein into single entries with the most common DNA and genes. These V and J calls derive from TCRdb rather than the authors' analysis. The sample contains hundreds of thousands of distinct CDR3 sequences, about 15% of them found a single time. About 18% of the sample belongs to the ten largest clones.

For this clonotype: It has no known antigen specificity. No qualities accompany the bases; no much larger clone lies one base away.

CDR1 and CDR2, looked up from the germline V gene, are MNHNS and SASEGT. Taken from cysteine to phenylalanine, the CDR3 has 13 residues. The CDR3 DNA has 39 bases and is translated from base 1. V loses 5 bases, J loses 4 bases, and the germline ends lie 11 bases apart. What this sample's time point label stands for: newly diagnosed GD, antithyroid drugs for less than 3 months. For both TCR sequencing and RNA sequencing, RNA was extracted from PBMCs in TRIzol. The diagnosis of Graves' disease was made according to American Thyroid Association guidelines. Patients for the study were recruited at an endocrinology department in Xi'an, China. Each patient gave around 9 milliliters of peripheral blood, collected in an EDTA anticoagulant tube. Ficoll Paque Plus density gradient separation was used to isolate PBMCs, and no further T cell sorting was done. An Agilent 2100 Bioanalyzer and agarose gel were used to check RNA quality, and a NanoDrop 2000 was used to measure RNA concentration.

The data were also submitted as part of a second study, on T cells in Graves' hyperthyroidism and ophthalmopathy. The second study also describes: Graves' hyperthyroidism was defined as stable when no progression to ophthalmopathy occurred over 18 months of follow-up. The hyperthyroidism patients were between 18 and 65 years old and newly diagnosed, with a disease duration of less than 2 months. Patients with uncontrolled infections, other autoimmune diseases, pregnancy or lactation were excluded. Diagnoses were based on clinical symptoms, serum thyroxine and TRAb, thyroid ultrasound and orbital computed tomography. The TCR CDR3 was subjected to a first round of RT-PCR using the HTBI primer set and the Qiagen OneStep RT-PCR kit. Most expanded thyroid clonotypes (frequency above 0.001) were also detected in blood, a finding suggesting that blood repertoires may reflect thyroid immune responses. A model built on a 13 V-J signature distinguished ophthalmopathy from stable hyperthyroidism, reaching 87.88% sensitivity and approximately 81% specificity in cross-validation and 80%/75% in testing. In validation, progression to ophthalmopathy was predicted by the model with roughly 69% sensitivity and around 75% specificity, a median of about 6.8 months before onset. To identify distinguishing TCR V-J signatures, a discovery cohort of about 100 patients was used, comprising 43 with Graves' ophthalmopathy and around 60 with stable Graves' hyperthyroidism. Prospective prediction of ophthalmopathy was tested in an independent validation cohort of about 19 hyperthyroidism patients and 15 to 17 patients who later progressed to ophthalmopathy. The approximately 100 discovery patients were divided at random into training and test sets in a 7:3 ratio. Thyroid tissue and blood T-cell repertoires from about six Graves' hyperthyroidism patients were also compared in the study. Once sampling was done, hyperthyroidism patients were given methimazole at a starting dose of 30 mg daily, whereas ophthalmopathy patients were given high-dose intravenous methylprednisolone. A second multiplex PCR round built the libraries, followed by size selection and purification. Sequencing of the libraries was done on an Illumina HiSeq2000 using paired-end 100 bp reads. Raw data were processed with SOAPnuke, discarding reads with adapters, uncalled bases, mean Phred below 15, or no exact constant-primer or identifier match. COPE v1.2.5 was used to merge high-quality paired reads, and clonotypes were defined as unique nucleotide sequences. MiTCR v1.1 was used to align the clonotypes against IMGT TRBV, TRBD and TRBJ reference segments. The analysis was restricted to V-J combinations with a frequency above 0.0001, which together covered 99% to 99.2% of the repertoires. A TCS score was defined as the ratio of F50 (clonal expansion) to E x V (chaos), with BLOSUM62-based TCRdist applied between CDR3 peptides within each V-J. Welch's t-statistics and random forest reduced around 510 V-J features to under 15, which were used in a naive Bayes classifier (R e1071). Sample size was not statistically predetermined, and investigators were not blinded to group allocation. TCR Vbeta CDR3 sequencing of 130 to 150 peripheral blood samples (43 ophthalmopathy, 75 hyperthyroidism and roughly 17 progressor patients) is reported in the paper.

The clonotype comes from a woman under 40 with Graves disease. Donor details come from another sample of the same person, matched by shared clones. The rearrangement combines TRBV6-1 with TRBJ2-5; the D gene remains uncertain. The specimen was peripheral blood mononuclear cells (PBMCs), collected at new diagnosis, from a patient treated with antithyroid drugs. The DNA sequence follows: TGTGCCAGCAGTCCCCTAGTCGGAGAGACCCAGTACTTC. It encodes CASSPLVGETQYF.